This TCR beta chain was sequenced for a study of blood T cell repertoires in COVID-19. The assay was immunoSEQ multiplex PCR, and TCRdb's table has in-frame clones only and misses some. This table has 260,000 or so clones, around 82% appearing once. The sequenced material came from PBMCs or T cells enriched from blood (not recorded which). This clonotype was sampled from a woman aged 40 to 50 who had been exposed to COVID-19.

The DNA of the CDR3 is TGCGCCAGCGGCCAGACAGGGGGTTACTCACCCCTCCACTTT. Translation gives CASGQTGGYSPLHF. The chain uses TRBV5-1 and TRBJ1-6, with 9 bases that match TRBD1. The CDR3 sequence is 14 residues long. The germline V gene encodes CDR1 SGHRS and CDR2 YFSETQ. After removal of 7 bases from V and 10 bases from J, the junction contained 9 bases not matched to a gene.